This T cell receptor (beta chain) was retrieved from a study of CD8+CD57+ T cells in acquired aplastic anemia. This clonotype was recorded at least ten times. Profiling that covered TCR beta VDJ and CDR3 relied on genomic DNA as its template. TCRdb called the reads again in MiXCR, with one record for every CDR3 protein. The sample has more than 150,000 distinct CDR3 sequences; roughly 50% are singletons. This CDR3 comprises 14 residues. Germline V gene sequence: CDR1 DFQATT, CDR2 SNEGSKA (reference sequence). Trimming removed 0 bases from V and 9 bases from J, with 12 bases in between. Flow cytometry had shown expanded CD8+CD57+ cells in the patients chosen for sequencing.

Source material: sorted CD4+, CD8+, or CD8+CD57+ T cells (not recorded which) from PBMCs. The TCR sequence derives from a human donor with aplastic anemia. V and J are TRBV20-1 and TRBJ1-6, with a weak D call TRBD1 (5 bases). The CDR3 coding sequence is TGCAGTGCTAGAGATTGGCGGGGCAGTTCACCCCTCCACTTT. It yields the protein CSARDWRGSSPLHF.